The 16 T cell receptor beta chains presented below share a single source sample, sequenced in a study of blood T cell repertoires in COVID-19. Data came from immunoSEQ multiplex PCR; TCRdb stores just in-frame clones and leaves some out. The sample lists nearly 110,000 clones, around 80% occurring once. Sequencing input: peripheral blood. The receptor source for this set is an older man with acute or convalescent COVID-19.

The genes are TRBV3-1 (or the pseudogene TRBV3-2) and TRBJ2-5; no reliable D call. The CDR3 spans 14 residues. Trimming left V 4 bases short and J 4 bases short, with 13 bases between. Per germline, CDR1 LGHDT and CDR2 YNNKEL (reference sequence). The CDR3 coding sequence is TGTGCCAGCAGCCCCTTTAACCGCGGAGAGACCCAGTACTTC. It translates to CASSPFNRGETQYF.

The V and J genes are TRBV6-1 and TRBJ1-5; 12 bases are a match to TRBD1. V shed 2 bases, J shed 0 bases, and the junction held 8 bases outside the gene matches. Germline V gene lookup returns CDR1 MNHNS and CDR2 SASEGT. The CDR3 is made up of 19 amino acids. The CDR3: CASSERGTGGTYSNQPQHF. The CDR3 DNA follows: TGTGCCAGCAGTGAAAGAGGGACAGGGGGCACCTATAGCAATCAGCCCCAGCATTTT.

The J gene is TRBJ1-2, the V gene TRBV7-2; weak D call: TRBD1 (6 bases). V was cut by 2 bases and J by 4 bases, with 11 bases left in between. The CDR3 has 14 residues. Germline lookup yields CDR1 SGHTA and CDR2 FQGNSA. The CDR3 loop is CASSLNQDSYGYTF. The DNA for the CDR3 is TGTGCCAGCAGCTTAAACCAGGACAGCTATGGCTACACCTTC.

The genes are TRBV6-2 or TRBV6-3 and TRBJ1-5; perhaps TRBD1 as D (5 bases). V lost 2 bases and J lost 5, with 13 bases in between. The CDR3 is made up of 15 amino acids. Per the germline V gene, CDR1 is MNHEY and CDR2 is SVGEGT. This chain's CDR3 is CASSYGQGLYQPQHF. CDR3 coding DNA: TGTGCCAGCAGTTACGGGCAGGGCCTATATCAGCCCCAGCATTTT.

A remark on this clone: Compared with germline, one end of the junction differs, possibly owing to a read error. This chain joins TRBV2 and TRBJ1-2, with D perhaps TRBD1 (5 bases). Germline-derived CDR1 and CDR2 are SNHLY and FYNNEI. This CDR3 comprises 14 residues. The CDR3 nucleotides are TGTGCCAGCACCGGGGGTGGCAAATCCTATGGCTACACTTTC. The encoded protein is CASTGGGKSYGYTF.

This chain links TRBV2 with TRBJ1-2; perhaps TRBD1 as D (6 bases). The CDR3 contains 13 residues. The germline V gene encodes CDR1 SNHLY and CDR2 FYNNEI. Trimming left V 6 bases short and J 1 base short, with 9 bases between. CDR3 protein: CASSEQGNYGYTF. The CDR3 DNA follows: TGTGCCAGCAGCGAACAGGGTAACTATGGCTACACCTTC. The entire variable domain, with the rest obtained from reference TRBV2 and TRBJ1-2, is as follows: EPEVTQTPSHQVTQMGQEVILRCVPISNHLYFYWYRQILGQKVEFLVSFYNNEISEKSEIFDDQFSVERPDGSNFTLKIRSTKLEDSAMYFCASSEQGNYGYTFGSGTRLTVV.

The chain employs TRBV5-1 and TRBJ2-7, with D possibly matching TRBD1 (6 bases). Germline V gives CDR1 SGHRS, CDR2 YFSETQ. The ends were cut back, 4 bases at V and 2 bases at J, with 25 bases in the middle. There are 18 residues in the CDR3. CDR3 nucleotide sequence: TGCGCCAGCAGCCCTTTCGGCCTCACAGGGACCTTTACCTACGAGCAGTACTTC. This encodes CASSPFGLTGTFTYEQYF.

This chain uses TRBV18 with TRBJ2-7; D is possibly TRBD1 (6 bases). The CDR3 runs 13 residues. With 7 bases removed from V and 6 bases from J, the gap between germline ends came to 16 bases. CDR1 is KGHSH and CDR2 is LQKENI in the germline V gene. CDR3 protein: CASLRQGQGEQYF. CDR3 DNA sequence: TGTGCCAGCTTACGGCAGGGGCAAGGCGAGCAGTACTTC.

The chain employs TRBV7-6 and TRBJ1-3; D is ambiguous. With 3 bases removed from V and 0 bases from J, the gap between germline ends came to 15 bases. The V gene's germline CDR1 is SGHVS and CDR2 FNYEAQ. The CDR3 runs 17 residues. The CDR3 coding sequence is TGTGCCAGCAGCTTTACTTCCAGACTAAGCTCTGGAAACACCATATATTTT. Translating it yields CASSFTSRLSSGNTIYF.

This clone was recorded once. This sequence joins TRBV12-5 and TRBJ1-5, with 10 nucleotides matching TRBD1. There are 17 residues in the CDR3. The trim removed 1 base at V and 2 bases at J, leaving 5 bases unmatched. CDR1 and CDR2 (germline): LGHNT, FRNRAP. The CDR3: CASGLGDRGRGNQPQHF. The CDR3 DNA follows: TGTGCTAGTGGTTTGGGGGACAGGGGTAGAGGCAATCAGCCCCAGCATTTT.

As concerns this clone: Other DNA sequences in this specimen translate into the identical CDR3. This chain joins TRBV11-2 and TRBJ1-3; 9 bases fit TRBD1. This CDR3 spans 14 amino acids. The V gene end was trimmed by 3 bases and the J gene end by 4 bases; junction bases not matched to a gene: 1. Per germline, CDR1 SGHAT and CDR2 FQNNGV. The CDR3 here is CASSFDRGGNTIYF. As DNA, the CDR3 is TGTGCCAGCAGCTTTGACAGGGGGGGAAACACCATATATTTT.

V usage is TRBV7-6 and J usage is TRBJ2-7; the match to TRBD2 covers 11 bases. Trimming took 6 bases from V and 5 from J; bases not matched to a gene: 6. The CDR3 has 14 residues. Germline V CDR1 and CDR2: SGHVS, FNYEAQ. This chain's CDR3 is CASSLAGGKNEQYF. For the CDR3, the DNA is TGTGCCAGCAGTCTAGCGGGGGGAAAAAACGAGCAGTACTTC.

The chain combines TRBV3-1 (or the pseudogene TRBV3-2) with TRBJ2-2; weak D call: TRBD2 (7 bases). The CDR3 contains 14 residues. V lost 5 bases and J lost 6, with 13 bases in between. Germline CDR1 is LGHDT and CDR2 is YNNKEL (reference sequence). The CDR3 loop reads CASSFRGAPGELFF. The CDR3 nucleotides read TGTGCCAGCAGCTTCCGGGGGGCCCCCGGGGAGCTGTTTTTT.

CDR3 DNA sequence: TGTGCCAGCAGCGTAGCAGGAAATTCACCCCTCCACTTT. Translating gives CASSVAGNSPLHF. This rearrangement joins TRBV9 to TRBJ1-6; D is unclear. The CDR3 covers 13 residues. Between the trimmed V and J ends, which lost 0 bases and 7 bases, there was a span of 5 bases. CDR1 is SGDLS and CDR2 is YYNGEE in the germline V gene.

The J gene is TRBJ1-5, the V gene TRBV12-1. TRBV12-1 is shown as a pseudogene. This CDR3 has 8 amino acids. CDR3 bases: TGTGCCAGCACCCACGGGCATTTT. Translation: CASTHGHF.

The V call is TRBV6-6, the J call TRBJ2-5, with a possible D match to TRBD1 (5 bases). Deletions cut 10 bases from V and 5 bases from J, with 14 bases between. The CDR3 runs 12 residues. CDR1 and CDR2 (germline): MNHNY, SVGAGI (reference sequence). The CDR3 region is CATRPPGETQYF. The CDR3 DNA reads as TGTGCCACCAGGCCGCCAGGGGAGACCCAGTACTTC.